Given below is one TCR beta chain in context. What it binds is unknown. This entry is derived from a study of T-cell memory formation after mild COVID-19. Study overall: Across donors, TCR clusters were largely donor specific.

Study-wide results and caveats: In pre-infection memory, a portion of responding clones appeared, which suggested that cross-reactive memory joined. A second wave expanding day 15 to 37 was CD4+-biased; contracting clones were balanced. For second-wave clones that peaked at day 37, SARS-CoV-2 specificity went unverified.

The ends lost 3 bases at V and 4 bases at J; junction bases unmatched: 13. This CDR3 spans 17 amino acids. CDR1 is SEHNR, CDR2 FQNEAQ, per germline (reference sequence). TCRdb independently ran MiXCR on the 5' RACE reads; one entry per CDR3 protein. The sample has roughly 320,000 distinct CDR3 sequences; 25% to 30% are singletons. Material for sequencing was PBMCs or a T cell subset sorted from them (not recorded which). V and J are TRBV7-9 and TRBJ1-1; 8 bases fit TRBD1. This TCR was sampled from an adult woman who had mild COVID-19 (a few samples of this study predate the infection). Cell type and time point are not known. The CDR3 DNA follows: TGTGCCAGCAGCTTGTTCCTCAGGGGGCCGGGGGGCACTGAAGCTTTCTTT. It translates to CASSLFLRGPGGTEAFF.